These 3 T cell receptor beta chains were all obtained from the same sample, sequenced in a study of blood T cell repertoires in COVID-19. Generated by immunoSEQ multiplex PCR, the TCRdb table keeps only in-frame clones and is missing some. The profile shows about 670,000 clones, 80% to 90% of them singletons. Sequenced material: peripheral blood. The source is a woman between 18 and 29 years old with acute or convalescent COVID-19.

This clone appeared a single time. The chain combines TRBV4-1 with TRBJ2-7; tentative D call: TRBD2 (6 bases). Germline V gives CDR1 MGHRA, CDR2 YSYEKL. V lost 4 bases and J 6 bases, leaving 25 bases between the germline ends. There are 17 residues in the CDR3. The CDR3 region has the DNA TGCGCCAGCAGCCCTGTGGCGGGACGCAACCCCGGGTTCGAGCAGTACTTC. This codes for CASSPVAGRNPGFEQYF.

For the CDR3, the DNA is TGTGCCAGCAGCCAAAGGGGTTACCATGAAAAACTGTTTTTT. Translated, it gives CASSQRGYHEKLFF. The chain recombines TRBV4-2 with TRBJ1-4, with D possibly TRBD1 on 5 matching bases. Trimming cost V 2 bases and J 6 bases, with 10 bases left between them. Germline lookup yields CDR1 LGHNA and CDR2 YNFKEQ. The CDR3 has 14 amino acids.

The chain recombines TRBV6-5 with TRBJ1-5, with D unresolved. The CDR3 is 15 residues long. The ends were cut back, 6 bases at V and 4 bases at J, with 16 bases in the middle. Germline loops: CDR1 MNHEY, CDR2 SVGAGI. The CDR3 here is CASSGSGRPNQPQHF. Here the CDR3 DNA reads TGTGCCAGCAGCGGGTCGGGGAGACCTAATCAGCCCCAGCATTTT.